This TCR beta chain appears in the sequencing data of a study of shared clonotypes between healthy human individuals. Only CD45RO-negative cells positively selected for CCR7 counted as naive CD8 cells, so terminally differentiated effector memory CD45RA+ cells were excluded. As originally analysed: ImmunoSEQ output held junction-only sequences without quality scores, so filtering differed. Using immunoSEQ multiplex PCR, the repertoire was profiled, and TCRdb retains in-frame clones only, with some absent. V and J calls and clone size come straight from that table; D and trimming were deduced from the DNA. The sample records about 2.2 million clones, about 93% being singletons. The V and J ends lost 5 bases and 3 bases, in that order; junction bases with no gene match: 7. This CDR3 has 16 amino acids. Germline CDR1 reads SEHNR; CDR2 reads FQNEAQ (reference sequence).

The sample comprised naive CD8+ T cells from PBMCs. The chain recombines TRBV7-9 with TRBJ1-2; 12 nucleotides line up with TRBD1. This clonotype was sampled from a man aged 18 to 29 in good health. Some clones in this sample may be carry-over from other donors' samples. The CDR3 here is CASSPGQGAPDYGYTF. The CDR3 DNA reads TGTGCCAGCAGCCCGGGACAGGGGGCCCCTGACTATGGCTACACCTTC. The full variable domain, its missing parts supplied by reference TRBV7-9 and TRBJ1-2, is DTGVSQNPRHKITKRGQNVTFRCDPISEHNRLYWYRQTLGQGPEFLTYFQNEAQLEKSRLLSDRFSAERPKGSFSTLEIQRTEQGDSAMYLCASSPGQGAPDYGYTFGSGTRLTVV.